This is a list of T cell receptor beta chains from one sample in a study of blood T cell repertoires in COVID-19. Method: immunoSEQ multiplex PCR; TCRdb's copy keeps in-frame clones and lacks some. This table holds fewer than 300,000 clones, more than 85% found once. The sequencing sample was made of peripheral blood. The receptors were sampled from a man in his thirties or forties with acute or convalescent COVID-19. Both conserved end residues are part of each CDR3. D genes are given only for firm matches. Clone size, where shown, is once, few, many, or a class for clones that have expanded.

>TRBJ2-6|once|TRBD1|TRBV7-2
TGTGCCAGCAGCCCGAGGACAGGGTCTGGGGCCAACGTCCTGACTTTC
CASSPRTGSGANVLTF
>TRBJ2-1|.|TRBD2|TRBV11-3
TGTGCCAGCAGCGCCTTTACTAGCGGGAGTGCCAATGAGCAGTTCTTC
CASSAFTSGSANEQFF
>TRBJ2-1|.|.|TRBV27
TGTGCCAGCAGGGATCCAGGCTCCTACAATGAGCAGTTCTTC
CASRDPGSYNEQFF
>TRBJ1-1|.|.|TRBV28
TGTGCCAGCACCATTAATGTAGCGGGTTCCCCAAGGCAAGCTTTCTTT
CASTINVAGSPRQAFF
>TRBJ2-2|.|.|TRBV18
TGTGCCAGCTCGCCCCGGGGGGCGACGAACACCGGGGAGCTGTTTTTT
CASSPRGATNTGELFF
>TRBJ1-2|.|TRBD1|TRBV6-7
TGTGCCAGCAGTGACCAACGAAGGGGGCTTAGATATGGCTACACCTTC
CASSDQRRGLRYGYTF
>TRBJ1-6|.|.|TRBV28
TGTGCCAGCGCCCAAGGAGGGGTCAGAAATAATTCACCCCTCCACTTT
CASAQGGVRNNSPLHF
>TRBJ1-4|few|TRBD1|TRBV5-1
TGCGCCAGCAGCTTGATGGGGACAGGCGGTGAAAAACTGTTTTTT
CASSLMGTGGEKLFF
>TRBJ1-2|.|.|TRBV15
TGTGCCACCTATCGGCAGGGAAACTATGGCTACACCTTC
CATYRQGNYGYTF
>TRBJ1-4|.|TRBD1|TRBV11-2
TGTGCCAGCCGGGGACAGGGGGCGGGGGAAAAACTGTTTTTT
CASRGQGAGEKLFF
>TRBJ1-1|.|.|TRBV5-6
TGTGCCAGCAGCTTCAGGGTAGGGAACACTGAAGCTTTCTTT
CASSFRVGNTEAFF
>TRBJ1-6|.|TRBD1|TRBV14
TGTGCCAGCAGCCAAAAAGCCAGGGGGACCCTCCACTTT
CASSQKARGTLHF
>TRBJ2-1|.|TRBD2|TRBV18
TGTGCCAGCTCACCGGTAGCGGGGGCCTCCTACAATGAGCAGTTCTTC
CASSPVAGASYNEQFF
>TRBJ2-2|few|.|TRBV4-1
TGCGCCAGCAGTTCGGAAGGTCGGAGGAACACCGGGGAGCTGTTTTTT
CASSSEGRRNTGELFF
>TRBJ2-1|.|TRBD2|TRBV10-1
TGCGCCAGCAGTGAATTCACTAGCGGGGGATCCAATGAGCAGTTCTTC
CASSEFTSGGSNEQFF
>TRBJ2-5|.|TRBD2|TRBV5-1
TGCGCCAGCAGCCCGGGACTAGCGGTACAAGAGACCCAGTACTTC
CASSPGLAVQETQYF
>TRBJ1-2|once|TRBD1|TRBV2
TGTGCCAGCAGTCGCCGCCCTTCATTCAGGGGGCCTTATAACTATGGCTACACCTTC
CASSRRPSFRGPYNYGYTF
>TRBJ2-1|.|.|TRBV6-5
TGTGCCAGCACAGGCCTCCAGCGGTCGGAGCAGTTCTTC
CASTGLQRSEQFF
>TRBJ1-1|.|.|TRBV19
TGTGCCAGTAGTATTCAGGGCGCTACGACTGAAGCTTTCTTT
CASSIQGATTEAFF
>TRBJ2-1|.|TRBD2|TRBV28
TGTGCCAGCAGTTGGCTAGCGGGAGATGGCTACAATGAGCAGTTCTTC
CASSWLAGDGYNEQFF
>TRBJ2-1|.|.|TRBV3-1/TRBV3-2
TGTGCCAGCAGCCAACATTCCTCGGGATATGAGCAGTTCTTC
CASSQHSSGYEQFF
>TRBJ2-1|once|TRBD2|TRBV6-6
TGTGCCAGCTATAAGGCGGGGGGCTACAATGAGCAGTTCTTC
CASYKAGGYNEQFF
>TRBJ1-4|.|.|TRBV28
TGTGCCAGCAGTTTGGCAGGCCGAAATGAAAAACTGTTTTTT
CASSLAGRNEKLFF
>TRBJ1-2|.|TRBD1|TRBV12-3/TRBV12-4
TGTGCCAACTGGGACAGGGATTCAGGGGGCTACACCTTC
CANWDRDSGGYTF
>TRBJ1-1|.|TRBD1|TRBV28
TGTGCCAGCAGAGTTACCGGACAGGGGGCAACTGAAGCTTTCTTT
CASRVTGQGATEAFF
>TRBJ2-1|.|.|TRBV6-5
TGTGCCAGCAGTCTCAGGGCCGTCGATGAGCAGTTCTTC
CASSLRAVDEQFF
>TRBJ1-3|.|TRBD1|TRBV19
TGTGCCAGTACGACAGGGGCAACTGGAAACACCATATATTTT
CASTTGATGNTIYF
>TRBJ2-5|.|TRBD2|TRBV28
TGTGCCAGCAGTTTACACGGCGGGGGGCAAGAGACCCAGTACTTC
CASSLHGGGQETQYF
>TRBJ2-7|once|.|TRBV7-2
TGTGCCAGCAGCCGCGACAGTAACTACGAGCAGTACTTC
CASSRDSNYEQYF
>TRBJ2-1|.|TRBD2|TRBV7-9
TGTGCCAGCAGCCCTCTAGCGGACCCCAGGGATGAGCAGTTCTTC
CASSPLADPRDEQFF
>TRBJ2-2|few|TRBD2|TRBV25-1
TGTGCCAGCAGTGAATCCCAGCTAGCGGGGTACACCGGGGAGCTGTTTTTT
CASSESQLAGYTGELFF
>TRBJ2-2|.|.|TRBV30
TGTGCCTGGGGGGGGCAGGGGAACACCGGGGAGCTGTTTTTT
CAWGGQGNTGELFF
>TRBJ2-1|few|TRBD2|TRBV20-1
TGCAGCCCTAGTAGCGGGAGGGCCAATGAGCAGTTCTTC
CSPSSGRANEQFF
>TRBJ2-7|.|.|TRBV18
TGTGCCAGCTCAGCAGCCGTGGTGAGGGACGAGCAGTACTTC
CASSAAVVRDEQYF
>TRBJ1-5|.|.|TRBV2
TGTGCCATCGAAAGGGGGACCCCAACTAGTCAGCCCCAGCATTTT
CAIERGTPTSQPQHF
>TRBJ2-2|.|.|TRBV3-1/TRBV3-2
TGTGCCAGCAGCCAAGCCATGGGCCCCGGGGAGCTGTTTTTT
CASSQAMGPGELFF
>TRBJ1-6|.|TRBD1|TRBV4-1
TGCGCCAGCCCGGACAGGGATAATTCACCCCTCCACTTT
CASPDRDNSPLHF
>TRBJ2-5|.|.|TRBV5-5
TGTGCCAGCAGCAGAACCCAGTTGGGAGTGGGAGAGACCCAGTACTTC
CASSRTQLGVGETQYF
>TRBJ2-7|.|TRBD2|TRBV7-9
TGTGCCAGCGGGACTCTGGAAGCGGGATATAACGAGCAGTACTTC
CASGTLEAGYNEQYF
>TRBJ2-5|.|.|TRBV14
TGTGCCAGCAGCGAGGCGTGGGAGACCCAGTACTTC
CASSEAWETQYF
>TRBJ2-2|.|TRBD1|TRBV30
TGTGCCTGGAGTGTGACCGGGACAGGCTGGACCGGGGAGCTGTTTTTT
CAWSVTGTGWTGELFF
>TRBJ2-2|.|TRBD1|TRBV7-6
TGTGCCAGCAGCTCGACTCACAGGGGAACCGGGGAGCTGTTTTTT
CASSSTHRGTGELFF
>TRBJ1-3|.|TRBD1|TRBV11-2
TGTGCCAGCAGCTTAGGTCGTTGGGACAGGAATAGAAACACCATATATTTT
CASSLGRWDRNRNTIYF
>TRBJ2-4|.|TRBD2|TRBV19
TGTGCCAGTAGTAGGCCAAGCGGGGGGGAAAACATTCAGTACTTC
CASSRPSGGENIQYF
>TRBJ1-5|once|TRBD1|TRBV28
TGTGCCGGGGATTCACGGACAGGGGATCAGCCCCAGCATTTT
CAGDSRTGDQPQHF
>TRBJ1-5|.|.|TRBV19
TGTGCCAGTAGTATAGTGCAACAGGCCGCCAATCAGCCCCAGCATTTT
CASSIVQQAANQPQHF
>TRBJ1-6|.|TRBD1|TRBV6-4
TGTGCCAGCAGTGACCCTAGACAGGGCTGGGTAAATTCACCCCTCCACTTT
CASSDPRQGWVNSPLHF
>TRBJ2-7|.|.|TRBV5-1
TGCGCCAGCAGTAGCTCCTACGAGCAGTACTTC
CASSSSYEQYF
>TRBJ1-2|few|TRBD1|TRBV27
TGTGCCAGCAGTCCTGGACAGGGCCCAGGATATGGCTACACCTTC
CASSPGQGPGYGYTF
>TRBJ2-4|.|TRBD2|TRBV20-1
TGCAGTGGGGAGGGTCTAAACATTCAGTACTTC
CSGEGLNIQYF
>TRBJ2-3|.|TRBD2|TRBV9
TGTGCCAGCAGCTTTAGCGGGGGTCCCCCCACAGATACGCAGTATTTT
CASSFSGGPPTDTQYF
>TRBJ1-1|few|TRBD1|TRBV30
TGTGCCTGGAGTATGCCGGGACAGGGGGACACTGAAGCTTTCTTT
CAWSMPGQGDTEAFF
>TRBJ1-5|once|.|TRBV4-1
TGCGCCAGCAGCCAAGATCGACAGCTCGTTTGGTCCCAGCATTTT
CASSQDRQLVWSQHF
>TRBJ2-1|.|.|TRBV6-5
TGTGCCAGCAGTTACTCGATAAGAGGGACCTACAATGAGCAGTTCTTC
CASSYSIRGTYNEQFF
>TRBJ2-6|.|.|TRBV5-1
TGCGCCAGCAGCGTTGGACAGCCTCAATACTCTGGGGCCAACGTCCTGACTTTC
CASSVGQPQYSGANVLTF
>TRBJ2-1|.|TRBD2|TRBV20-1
TGCAGTGCTAGTAGACTAGCGGGCAATGAGCAGTTCTTC
CSASRLAGNEQFF
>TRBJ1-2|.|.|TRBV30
TGTGCCTGCCCCCGCCGGGGTGCTAACTATGGCTACACCTTC
CACPRRGANYGYTF
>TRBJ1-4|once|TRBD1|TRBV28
TGTGCCACCCTGGTAGGGGGCGGACTGGAAAAACTGTTTTTT
CATLVGGGLEKLFF
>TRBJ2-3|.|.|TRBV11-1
TGTGCCAGCAGCTGGGGGGGCACAGATACGCAGTATTTT
CASSWGGTDTQYF